The 3 T cell receptor beta chains reported below all come from one sample, sequenced in a study of blood T cells in healthy people across ages. The second PCR ran about 6 to 11 cycles with a sample-barcoded 5' primer and J-beta primers. Each CDR3 protein is one row after TCRdb ran MiXCR on the 5' RACE reads. The sample consists of over 1.5 million distinct CDR3 sequences, 40% to 55% of them appearing once. Sequencing was done on a sample of blood. Every receptor here comes from a woman aged 40 to 50 in good health.

The chain's CDR3 is CASSEEWPAGYGYTF. The CDR3 DNA reads as TGTGCCAGCAGTGAAGAATGGCCCGCGGGCTATGGCTACACCTTC. The V call is TRBV6-4, the J call TRBJ1-2; no clear D. V was cut by 3 bases and J by 4 bases, with 15 bases left in between. CDR1 is MRHNA, CDR2 SNTAGT, per germline. This CDR3 has 15 residues.

Only a few counts were recorded for this clonotype. V usage is TRBV2 and J usage is TRBJ2-3, with D perhaps given as TRBD1 or TRBD2 (6 bases each). V lost 1 base and J 2 bases, leaving 10 bases between the germline ends. The CDR3 is 15 residues long. Germline CDR1 SNHLY, CDR2 FYNNEI. CDR3 sequence: CASSEVGGDTDTQYF. The CDR3 DNA sequence: TGTGCCAGCAGTGAAGTGGGGGGCGACACAGATACGCAGTATTTT. Complete variable domain (other parts from reference TRBV2 and TRBJ2-3): EPEVTQTPSHQVTQMGQEVILRCVPISNHLYFYWYRQILGQKVEFLVSFYNNEISEKSEIFDDQFSVERPDGSNFTLKIRSTKLEDSAMYFCASSEVGGDTDTQYFGPGTRLTVL.

The chain links TRBV9 to TRBJ2-7; perhaps D is TRBD1 or TRBD2 (5 bases each). Trimming shortened V by 3 bases and J by 0 bases, and 13 bases separated the two germline ends. This CDR3 has 15 amino acids. The V gene's germline CDR1 is SGDLS and CDR2 YYNGEE. CDR3 loop: CASSGGGQLSYEQYF. CDR3 nucleotide sequence: TGTGCCAGCAGCGGAGGAGGACAACTCTCCTACGAGCAGTACTTC.